The 28 T cell receptor beta chains in this list originate from one sample, sequenced in a study of OX40 agonist ivuxolimab in advanced cancers. Sequencing was performed with immunoSEQ multiplex PCR; in TCRdb, only in-frame clones are kept and a portion is missing. The sample carries tens of thousands of clones, roughly 85% recorded once. The sequences come from CD4+ or CD8+ T cells sorted from blood, collected in a trial of the OX40 agonist ivuxolimab. The receptors shown here come from an adult with an advanced solid tumor such as melanoma, head and neck, liver or kidney cancer.

The V and J genes are TRBV30 and TRBJ2-1; 9 bases map to TRBD2. J was trimmed by 8 bases and V by 4 bases; bases with no gene match: 3. The CDR3 runs to 12 residues. Per germline, CDR1 GTSNPN and CDR2 SVGIG (reference sequence). CDR3 sequence: CAWNLAGHEQFF. The DNA of the CDR3 is TGTGCCTGGAACCTAGCGGGACATGAGCAGTTCTTC. The variable domain in full, with the rest retrieved from reference TRBV30 and TRBJ2-1, is SQTIHQWPATLVQPVGSPLSLECTVEGTSNPNLYWYRQAAGRGLQLLFYSVGIGQISSEVPQNLSASRPQDRQFILSSKKLLLSDSGFYLCAWNLAGHEQFFGPGTRLTVL.

The V call is TRBV19, the J call TRBJ1-5; D ambiguous. Germline V gives CDR1 LNHDA, CDR2 SQIVND (reference sequence). Trimming removed 6 bases at V and 5 bases at J, with 11 bases between. This CDR3 is 13 amino acids long. In DNA form, the CDR3 reads TGTGCCAGTAGCCAACAGCTTTATCAGCCCCAGCATTTT. Protein: CASSQQLYQPQHF.

The chain combines TRBV7-2 with TRBJ2-7; D possibly corresponds to TRBD2 (5 bases). Trimming cost V 1 base and J 3 bases, with 13 bases left between them. Germline loops: CDR1 SGHTA, CDR2 FQGNSA. This CDR3 is 15 amino acids long. In nucleotides, the CDR3 is TGTGCCAGCAGCTTAGGACCGACCGACTACTACGAGCAGTACTTC. Protein sequence: CASSLGPTDYYEQYF.

The chain joins TRBV4-3 to TRBJ1-1; 7 bases fit TRBD1. This CDR3 has 14 residues. J gave up 1 base and V 6 bases, and 5 bases lay outside the gene matches. Germline V lookup: CDR1 LGHNA, CDR2 YSLEER. The chain's CDR3 is CASRTGYGNTEAFF. The CDR3 region has the DNA TGCGCCAGCAGGACAGGGTACGGGAACACTGAAGCTTTCTTT.

This clone has just a few counts. The V gene is TRBV9, the J gene TRBJ1-5; D is unresolved. This CDR3 spans 15 amino acids. V dropped 0 bases and J dropped 3 bases, with 10 bases sitting between them. CDR1 and CDR2 from the germline V gene are SGDLS and YYNGEE. The CDR3 nucleotides read TGTGCCAGCAGCGTAGGGCCCGCGCCCAATCAGCCCCAGCATTTT. It encodes CASSVGPAPNQPQHF.

This clone was counted a single time. This chain joins TRBV7-2 and TRBJ1-2; 9 bases are a match to TRBD1. CDR1 is SGHTA and CDR2 is FQGNSA in the germline V gene. The CDR3 is 15 residues long. With V trimmed by 7 bases and J by 4 bases, 10 bases remained unmatched. The CDR3 here is CASKRGQGYFYGYTF. CDR3 bases: TGTGCCAGCAAACGCGGACAGGGGTACTTCTATGGCTACACCTTC.

The V call is TRBV5-6, the J call TRBJ2-5, with D tentatively TRBD1 or TRBD2 (6 bases each). This CDR3 has 13 residues. Germline V lookup: CDR1 SGHDT, CDR2 YYEEEE. V was cut by 3 bases and J by 5 bases, with 11 bases left in between. This chain's CDR3 is CASSSQGRETQYF. CDR3 sequence (DNA): TGTGCCAGCAGCTCTCAGGGGAGGGAGACCCAGTACTTC.

The chain combines TRBV11-2 with TRBJ1-2, with D unclear. Germline CDR1 and CDR2: SGHAT and FQNNGV. The CDR3 loop spans 15 amino acids. V was cut by 3 bases and J by 2 bases, with 13 bases left in between. CDR3 sequence reads: CASSFRAEPNYGYTF. The CDR3 bases are TGTGCCAGCAGCTTTAGAGCAGAGCCCAACTATGGCTACACCTTC. The complete variable domain, with remaining parts taken from reference TRBV11-2 and TRBJ1-2, reads EAGVAQSPRYKIIEKRQSVAFWCNPISGHATLYWYQQILGQGPKLLIQFQNNGVVDDSQLPKDRFSAERLKGVDSTLKIQPAKLEDSAVYLCASSFRAEPNYGYTFGSGTRLTVV.

The chain joins TRBV27 to TRBJ1-6, with D uncertain. The germline V gene encodes CDR1 MNHEY and CDR2 SMNVEV (reference sequence). Trimming cost V 7 bases and J 0 bases, with 13 bases left between them. The CDR3 is 16 amino acids. CDR3 loop: CASKSRTSSYNSPLHF. CDR3 nucleotide sequence: TGTGCCAGCAAAAGTCGGACGAGCTCCTATAATTCACCCCTCCACTTT.

The rearrangement joins TRBV29-1 to TRBJ2-7; D is possibly TRBD1 or TRBD2 (5 bases each). V lost 0 bases to trimming and J lost 4 bases, with 7 bases between them. The germline V gene encodes CDR1 SQVTM and CDR2 ANQGSEA. CDR3 length: 12 residues. CDR3 protein: CSVEDGGYEQYF. In DNA form, the CDR3 reads TGCAGCGTTGAAGATGGGGGTTACGAGCAGTACTTC.

This chain connects TRBV7-6 to TRBJ2-1; D call uncertain. Trimming pared 3 bases from V and 8 bases from J, leaving 11 bases between. The V gene's germline CDR1 is SGHVS and CDR2 FNYEAQ. This CDR3 is built from 13 residues. The CDR3 protein is CASSLTPRDEQFF. CDR3 bases: TGTGCCAGCAGCTTGACTCCCCGGGATGAGCAGTTCTTC. The complete variable domain, with remaining parts taken from reference TRBV7-6 and TRBJ2-1, reads GAGVSQSPRYKVTKRGQDVALRCDPISGHVSLYWYRQALGQGPEFLTYFNYEAQQDKSGLPNDRFSAERPEGSISTLTIQRTEQRDSAMYRCASSLTPRDEQFFGPGTRLTVL.

This clone has only one observation. This chain connects TRBV11-2 to TRBJ1-6; D not resolved. The CDR3 covers 14 residues. Germline V lookup: CDR1 SGHAT, CDR2 FQNNGV. Between the trimmed V and J ends, which lost 0 bases and 7 bases, there was a span of 7 bases. CDR3 nucleotides: TGTGCCAGCAGCTTAGATGACGGAAATTCACCCCTCCACTTT. It yields the protein CASSLDDGNSPLHF.

The chain joins TRBV19 to TRBJ2-2; D is ambiguous. The ends were cut back, 1 base at V and 5 bases at J, with 8 bases in the middle. From germline, CDR1 is LNHDA and CDR2 SQIVND (reference sequence). The CDR3 loop spans 14 amino acids. The CDR3 spells CASSIVEGTGELFF. The CDR3 DNA reads TGTGCCAGTAGTATAGTAGAAGGAACCGGGGAGCTGTTTTTT.

This rearrangement joins TRBV19 to TRBJ1-1; weak D call: TRBD1 (6 bases). The V end lost 6 bases, the J end lost 4 bases, and 15 bases lay between the germline ends. This CDR3 region has 14 residues. Germline V gene sequence: CDR1 LNHDA, CDR2 SQIVND (reference sequence). CDR3 sequence (DNA): TGTGCCAGTAGGGTACAGGGAACCCCCACTGAAGCTTTCTTT. Residues: CASRVQGTPTEAFF.

J is TRBJ1-1 and V is TRBV6-5; D is unclear. The V gene lost 8 bases and the J gene lost 3 bases, with 7 bases spanning the gap. Germline V gene data show CDR1 as MNHEY and CDR2 as SVGAGI. The CDR3 length is 11 residues. The CDR3, as DNA: TGTGCCAGCCTGACATACACTGAAGCTTTCTTT. Encoded protein: CASLTYTEAFF.

The chain joins TRBV11-3 to TRBJ2-7; TRBD1 might be the D (5 bases). With 6 bases removed from V and 0 bases from J, the gap between germline ends came to 9 bases. The length of the CDR3 is 13 residues. Germline CDR1 SGHNT, CDR2 YENEEA. The CDR3 here is CASRRQPSYEQYF. For the CDR3, the DNA is TGTGCCAGCAGACGACAGCCCTCCTACGAGCAGTACTTC.

This sequence joins TRBV19 and TRBJ2-7; 7 nucleotides align to TRBD1. From germline, CDR1 is LNHDA and CDR2 SQIVND (reference sequence). V was pared by 5 bases and J by 4 bases, with 8 bases of the junction left unmatched. There are 14 residues in the CDR3. The CDR3 nucleotides are TGTGCCAGTAGTCGCCAGACAGGGAATTACGAGCAGTACTTC. Residues: CASSRQTGNYEQYF.

This chain uses TRBV27 with TRBJ2-3; 7 nucleotides line up with TRBD2. V was clipped by 0 bases and J by 2 bases; unmatched bases: 14. Germline lookup yields CDR1 MNHEY and CDR2 SMNVEV (reference sequence). This CDR3 has 19 amino acids. CDR3 bases: TGTGCCAGCAGTTTATCAGCGGGAAATTGGGAGACGAACACAGATACGCAGTATTTT. It yields the protein CASSLSAGNWETNTDTQYF.

A single count supports this clone. The chain links TRBV10-3 to TRBJ2-3; 8 nucleotides line up with TRBD1. This CDR3 comprises 15 residues. The ends lost 6 bases at V and 0 bases at J; junction bases unmatched: 5. Germline CDR1 reads ENHRY; CDR2 reads SYGVKD. The DNA of the CDR3 is TGTGCCATCAGGGAGGACAGGGCGAGCACAGATACGCAGTATTTT. This sequence encodes CAIREDRASTDTQYF.

As concerns this clone: Other DNA sequences from this sample encode an identical CDR3 as well. The V gene is TRBV6-6, the J gene TRBJ2-7, with a tentative D call TRBD1 (5 bases). This CDR3 is 14 amino acids long. V was cut by 0 bases and J by 2 bases, with 8 bases left in between. CDR1 is MNHNY and CDR2 is SVGAGI in the germline V gene (reference sequence). The CDR3 sequence is CASSYSQGTYEQYF. DNA of the CDR3: TGTGCCAGCAGTTACTCCCAGGGAACCTACGAGCAGTACTTC.

The V call is TRBV7-2, the J call TRBJ2-7, with D perhaps matching TRBD1 (5 bases). V lost 1 base to trimming and J lost 2 bases, with 9 bases between them. CDR1 SGHTA and CDR2 FQGNSA come from the germline V gene. CDR3 length: 14 residues. The CDR3 nucleotides are TGTGCCAGCAGCTTAGAGGCAGGGCCCTACGAGCAGTACTTC. Protein sequence: CASSLEAGPYEQYF.

The chain carries TRBV7-6 and TRBJ2-3, with 8 nucleotides matching TRBD1. J was trimmed by 2 bases and V by 5 bases; bases with no gene match: 6. Germline assignment: CDR1 SGHVS and CDR2 FNYEAQ. The length of the CDR3 is 15 residues. This CDR3 is CASSLGTGVTDTQYF. CDR3 nucleotides: TGTGCCAGCAGCCTAGGGACAGGCGTCACAGATACGCAGTATTTT. Drawing the rest from reference TRBV7-6 and TRBJ2-3, the complete variable domain is GAGVSQSPRYKVTKRGQDVALRCDPISGHVSLYWYRQALGQGPEFLTYFNYEAQQDKSGLPNDRFSAERPEGSISTLTIQRTEQRDSAMYRCASSLGTGVTDTQYFGPGTRLTVL.

J is TRBJ2-3 and V is TRBV6-6, with 11 bases fitting TRBD2. With V trimmed by 0 bases and J by 5 bases, 1 base remained unmatched. Germline loops: CDR1 MNHNY, CDR2 SVGAGI (reference sequence). The CDR3 covers 15 residues. CDR3 sequence: CASSYSSGGVDTQYF. CDR3 coding DNA: TGTGCCAGCAGTTACTCTAGCGGGGGGGTAGATACGCAGTATTTT.

V usage is TRBV2 and J usage is TRBJ2-1; D not certain. Trimming left V 10 bases short and J 7 bases short, with 5 bases between. CDR3 length: 9 amino acids. From germline, CDR1 is SNHLY and CDR2 FYNNEI. CDR3 sequence reads: CANSNEQFF. DNA of the CDR3: TGTGCCAATTCAAATGAGCAGTTCTTC.

CDR3: CASRTGARIEAFF. The CDR3 DNA reads TGTGCCAGTAGAACGGGAGCAAGGATTGAAGCTTTCTTT. The chain carries TRBV19 and TRBJ1-1; D not certain. CDR1 is LNHDA, CDR2 SQIVND, per germline (reference sequence). This CDR3 contains 13 residues. Deletions cut 6 bases from V and 7 bases from J, with 15 bases between. Supplemented by reference TRBV19 and TRBJ1-1, the full variable domain reads DGGITQSPKYLFRKEGQNVTLSCEQNLNHDAMYWYRQDPGQGLRLIYYSQIVNDFQKGDIAEGYSVSREKKESFPLTVTSAQKNPTAFYLCASRTGARIEAFFGQGTRLTVV.

This chain uses TRBV6-5 with TRBJ2-1, with 13 bases aligning to TRBD2. The junction had 2 bases not matched to a gene; V was cut back by 7 bases and J by 5 bases. The CDR3 is 14 amino acids. The germline CDR1 and CDR2 sequences are MNHEY and SVGAGI. The CDR3: CASTGTSGDNEQFF. The DNA for the CDR3 is TGTGCCAGCACTGGGACTAGCGGGGACAATGAGCAGTTCTTC.

The chain employs TRBV4-3 and TRBJ1-1; tentatively, D is TRBD1 (5 bases). In germline, CDR1 is LGHNA, CDR2 YSLEER. V dropped 0 bases and J dropped 3 bases, with 14 bases sitting between them. This CDR3 is built from 16 residues. This CDR3 is CASSQDPRGPYTEAFF. CDR3 sequence (DNA): TGCGCCAGCAGCCAAGATCCGCGGGGACCGTACACTGAAGCTTTCTTT.

The genes are TRBV10-2 and TRBJ2-1, with D uncertain. The CDR3 totals 12 residues. Per the germline V gene, CDR1 is WSHSY and CDR2 is SAAADI. V was pared by 10 bases and J by 3 bases, with 10 bases between. DNA of the CDR3: TGCGCCACTTCTATCGACTACAATGAGCAGTTCTTC. This encodes CATSIDYNEQFF.